These 7 T cell receptor beta chains came from one sample sequenced in a study of T cell repertoires in cytomegalovirus infection. The antigens of these receptors remain unknown. TCRdb re-called the reads with MiXCR, one entry per CDR3 protein. The sample lists 830,000 or so distinct CDR3 sequences, about 33% occurring once. The sequences come from cultured CD8+ T cells from PBMCs, collected from culture after CMV antigen stimulation. All receptors come from a human donor in good health (CMV status not recorded). Some clones in this sample may be carry-over from other donors' samples.

This clonotype showed up just a few times. V and J are TRBV19 and TRBJ1-1; perhaps TRBD1 as D (6 bases). This CDR3 contains 13 residues. The germline V gene encodes CDR1 LNHDA and CDR2 SQIVND (reference sequence). With 9 bases removed from V and 0 bases from J, the gap between germline ends came to 11 bases. The chain's CDR3 is CASGTSMNTEAFF. The CDR3 DNA is TGTGCCAGCGGGACAAGTATGAACACTGAAGCTTTCTTT.

This clonotype was observed a few times. The J gene is TRBJ1-6, the V gene TRBV14; 8 bases map to TRBD1. V lost 3 bases and J lost 9; bases outside the gene matches: 7. This CDR3 is 15 amino acids long. CDR1 SGHDN and CDR2 FVKESK come from the germline V gene. The CDR3 nucleotides are TGTGCCAGCAGCCAGGCCGGGACAGGCGGTTCACCCCTCCACTTT. It is translated as CASSQAGTGGSPLHF.

In this sample, this clonotype turned up a few times. V is TRBV29-1 and J is TRBJ1-2; D gene ambiguous. Trimming pared 1 base from V and 4 bases from J, leaving 4 bases between. The CDR3 consists of 11 residues. Germline values: CDR1 SQVTM, CDR2 ANQGSEA. The CDR3 sequence: CSVEVRYGYTF. The CDR3 DNA reads as TGCAGCGTTGAAGTTCGCTATGGCTACACCTTC.

The CDR3 here is CATSRARAYEQYV. DNA for the CDR3: TGTGCCACCAGCAGAGCCAGGGCTTACGAGCAGTACGTC. The chain is built from TRBV15 and TRBJ2-7; possibly TRBD1 for D (5 bases). This CDR3 region has 13 residues. Trimming took 1 base from V and 4 from J, leaving 8 bases between them. The germline V gene encodes CDR1 LNHNV and CDR2 YYDKDF (reference sequence).

The chain has TRBV7-9 and TRBJ2-7; 11 bases map to TRBD1. Unmatched junction bases numbered 7, after V lost 6 bases and J lost 3 bases. CDR3 size: 15 residues. In germline, CDR1 is SEHNR, CDR2 FQNEAQ (reference sequence). In nucleotides, the CDR3 is TGTGCCAGCAGGTCTCCGGACAGGGGGCTCTACGAGCAGTACTTC. This translates into CASRSPDRGLYEQYF.

The chain joins TRBV6-6 to TRBJ2-5, with 9 bases matching TRBD1. Germline V gene lookup returns CDR1 MNHNY and CDR2 SVGAGI (reference sequence). The CDR3 consists of 15 residues. With 2 bases clipped from V and 1 base from J, the junction kept 2 bases outside the gene matches. CDR3 loop: CASSYLQGAQETQYF. The CDR3 nucleotides are TGTGCCAGCAGTTACCTACAGGGGGCCCAAGAGACCCAGTACTTC.

This chain joins TRBV7-8 and TRBJ2-1; TRBD1 aligns across 10 bases. V trimming: 1 base; J trimming: 6 bases; junction bases outside the gene matches: 3. Germline-derived CDR1 and CDR2 are SGHVS and FQNEAQ. CDR3 size: 15 residues. The CDR3 DNA sequence: TGTGCCAGCAGCTTAGGGGACAGGGGAGGCAATGAGCAGTTCTTC. Protein sequence: CASSLGDRGGNEQFF.